This entry is about one TCR beta chain. The data belong to a study of blood T cell repertoires in COVID-19. In the study overall: Both acute and convalescent COVID-19 samples were obtained from the United States, Italy and Spain.

Germline V CDR1 and CDR2: SQVTM, ANQGSEA. Trimming cost V 4 bases and J 5 bases; bases outside gene matches: 11. This CDR3 has 15 residues. The method was immunoSEQ multiplex PCR; TCRdb's version includes in-frame clones alone and lacks a portion of them. This table holds 200,000 to 300,000 clones, 85% to 90% found once. The chain combines TRBV29-1 with TRBJ2-5; 9 bases are a match to TRBD1. Sequenced input: PBMCs or T cells enriched from blood (not recorded which). This TCR came from a man in his fifties who had been exposed to COVID-19. The CDR3 DNA follows: TGCAGCGTTGTGCGCGGGACAGGGAGTTTCGAGACCCAGTACTTC. Translation gives CSVVRGTGSFETQYF.